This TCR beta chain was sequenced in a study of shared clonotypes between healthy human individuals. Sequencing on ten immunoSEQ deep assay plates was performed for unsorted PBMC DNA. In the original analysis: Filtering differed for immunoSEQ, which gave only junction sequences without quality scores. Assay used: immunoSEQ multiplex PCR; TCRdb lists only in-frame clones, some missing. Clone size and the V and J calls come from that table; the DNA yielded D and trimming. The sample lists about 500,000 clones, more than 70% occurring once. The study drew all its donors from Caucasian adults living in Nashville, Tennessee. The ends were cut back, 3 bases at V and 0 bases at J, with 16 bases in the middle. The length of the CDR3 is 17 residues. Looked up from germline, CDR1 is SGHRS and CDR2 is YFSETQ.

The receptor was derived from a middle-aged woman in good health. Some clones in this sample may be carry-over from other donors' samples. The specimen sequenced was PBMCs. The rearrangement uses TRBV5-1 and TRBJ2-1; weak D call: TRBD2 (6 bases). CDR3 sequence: CASSSFAGTGSYNEQFF. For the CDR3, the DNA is TGCGCCAGCAGCTCGTTCGCGGGAACTGGCTCCTACAATGAGCAGTTCTTC.